The rows below give T cell receptor beta chains drawn from one sample of a study of CD8+ T cells in alopecia areata. This table comes from immunoSEQ multiplex PCR, and its TCRdb copy is limited to in-frame clones, with some not included. Of roughly 180,000 clones detected, approximately 49% appear once; the ten largest clones hold over 9.5%. The sequencing used CD8+ T cells sorted from blood, collected between weeks 51 and 52, from a patient treated with tofacitinib. These receptor sequences come from a human donor with alopecia areata. CDR3s include the opening cysteine and the closing phenylalanine or tryptophan. A D gene is named only where the DNA matches it firmly. Clone size is not always given. Where it is, it says once, few, many or a class for expanded clones.

J gene	clone size	D gene	V gene	CDR3 DNA	CDR3 protein
TRBJ2-3	.	.	TRBV30	TGTGCCTGGAGTCTAGGGGACCTTAGCACAGATACGCAGTATTTT	CAWSLGDLSTDTQYF
TRBJ2-3	.	TRBD1	TRBV5-4	TGTGCCAGCAGCCTTCGGACAGGGGGGGACCACACAGATACGCAGTATTTT	CASSLRTGGDHTDTQYF
TRBJ2-7	.	.	TRBV7-9	TGTGCCAGCAGCCCGGGACACTACGAGCAGTACTTC	CASSPGHYEQYF
TRBJ2-7	.	.	TRBV4-1	TGCGCCAGCAGCCCGACAGGCAGCTCCTACGAGCAGTACTTC	CASSPTGSSYEQYF
TRBJ1-6	few	.	TRBV5-8	TGTGCCAGCAGCTTGGACAGCTCCTATAATTCACCCCTCCACTTT	CASSLDSSYNSPLHF
TRBJ2-1	.	.	TRBV7-8	TGTGCCAGCAGCTTATGGCAGGGGACCTACAATGAGCAGTTCTTC	CASSLWQGTYNEQFF
TRBJ2-7	.	TRBD1	TRBV6-5	TGTGCCAGCAGTTCAGGACAGGGCTACGAGCAGTACTTC	CASSSGQGYEQYF
TRBJ2-1	.	.	TRBV4-1	TGCGCCAGCAGCCAGGGGGAAGGGAGTGAGCAGTTCTTC	CASSQGEGSEQFF
TRBJ2-3	.	.	TRBV13	TGTGCCAGCAGCTTAGAGGTCAGGGCGGCAGATACGCAGTATTTT	CASSLEVRAADTQYF
TRBJ1-5	few	.	TRBV23-1	TGCGCCAGCAGTCATCGACGGGTGGGTCATGATAGCAATCAGCCCCAGCATTTT	CASSHRRVGHDSNQPQHF
TRBJ2-6	few	.	TRBV5-1	TGCGCCAGCAGCACTAGGGGCGCTGGGGCCAACGTCCTGACTTTC	CASSTRGAGANVLTF
TRBJ2-2	.	TRBD1	TRBV27	TGTGCCAGCAGTTTCGTATCCAGGGGGCGAACCGGGGAGCTGTTTTTT	CASSFVSRGRTGELFF
TRBJ2-1	.	TRBD2	TRBV14	TGTGCCAGCAGCCAAGTGGGGGGGGAGGCGTACAATGAGCAGTTCTTC	CASSQVGGEAYNEQFF
TRBJ2-6	many	.	TRBV6-1	TGTGCCAGCAGTGAAGGTAGCTCTGGGGCCAACGTCCTGACTTTC	CASSEGSSGANVLTF
TRBJ1-2	.	TRBD1	TRBV12-5	TGTGCTAGTGGAAGGGACAGTGACTATGGCTACACCTTC	CASGRDSDYGYTF
TRBJ1-2	.	TRBD1	TRBV29-1	TGCAGCGTTGATGGAGACAGGGCCCATGGCTACACCTTC	CSVDGDRAHGYTF